A selection of T cell receptor beta chains follows, all from one sample in a study of T cell repertoires in cytomegalovirus infection. Via MiXCR, TCRdb re-called the reads, giving one row per CDR3 protein. The table includes over 450,000 distinct CDR3 sequences, roughly 12% detected once. Sequences were obtained from PBMCs. The receptors originated from a human donor in good health (CMV status not recorded). Some clones in this sample may be carry-over from other donors' samples. The CDR3 runs from the conserved cysteine through the conserved F or W. A D gene is named only where the DNA matches it firmly. Some rows mark clone size as missing; the rest say once, few, many or name a class of expanded clone.

v_call	clone_size	j_call	d_call	cdr3_nt	cdr3_aa
TRBV10-3	.	TRBJ1-1	.	TGTGCCATCAGCCCCAGAACAGGGAAGGGGCGCATGAACACTGAAGCTTTCTTT	CAISPRTGKGRMNTEAFF
TRBV24-1	few	TRBJ2-1	.	TGTGCCACCGCCTTTGACAATGAGCAGTTCTTC	CATAFDNEQFF
TRBV20-1	.	TRBJ1-5	.	TGCAGTGCTTCCGGGTCCGCCGTTCAGCCCCAGCATTTT	CSASGSAVQPQHF
TRBV29-1	few	TRBJ2-1	.	TGCAGCGTTGAAGATCGGGGCACCTACAATGAGCAGTTCTTC	CSVEDRGTYNEQFF
TRBV10-1	many	TRBJ2-3	.	TGCGCCAGCAGTGAGTCTACGGTGGACCAGGATACGCAGTATTTT	CASSESTVDQDTQYF
TRBV24-1	few	TRBJ2-1	.	TGTGCCACGAGTGCTGACAGCTACAATGAGCAGTTCTTC	CATSADSYNEQFF
TRBV5-1	many	TRBJ2-1	.	TGCGCCAGCCTTCGGGCTAGCGAAGGGGATGAGCAGTTCTTC	CASLRASEGDEQFF
TRBV20-1	.	TRBJ2-5	TRBD2	TGCAGTGCCCCAGGAGTACTAGCGGGATTTAAGGAGACCCAGTACTTC	CSAPGVLAGFKETQYF
TRBV20-1	.	TRBJ2-2	TRBD2	TGCAGTGCTAGAGACCCCCTAGCGGGGGGGCTGATCACCGGGGAGCTGTTTTTT	CSARDPLAGGLITGELFF
TRBV23-1	.	TRBJ1-1	.	TGCGCCAGCAGCCCCTCCACCTGGCTGATGGACACTGAAGCTTTCTTT	CASSPSTWLMDTEAFF
TRBV20-1	.	TRBJ2-4	TRBD2	TGCAGTGCTAGCACCCCTAGCGGGGGAGGAAACATTCAGTACTTC	CSASTPSGGGNIQYF
TRBV4-2	many	TRBJ2-1	.	TGTGCCAGCAGCCAAGATGAGCAGTTCTTC	CASSQDEQFF
TRBV7-9	few	TRBJ1-2	.	TGTGCCAGCAGCTTAGAGTTTGGCTACACCTTC	CASSLEFGYTF
TRBV7-6	many	TRBJ2-7	.	TGTGCCAGCAGCTTGGGGGACGAGCAGTACTTC	CASSLGDEQYF
TRBV7-2	many	TRBJ2-6	.	TGTGCCAGCAGCTTAGGCCACCCCAGCTCTGGGGCCAACGTCCTGACTTTC	CASSLGHPSSGANVLTF
TRBV4-1	few	TRBJ2-7	TRBD2	TGCGCCAGCAGCCAAGACCCTAGCGGGGGTTCCGAGCAGTACTTC	CASSQDPSGGSEQYF
TRBV6-2/TRBV6-3	many	TRBJ2-3	.	TGTGCCAGCAGCCCCTCTCCCTCCTTAGATACGCAGTATTTT	CASSPSPSLDTQYF
TRBV5-1	.	TRBJ2-2	.	TGCGCCAGCAGCCCGGAGGCTAGCGAAAACACCGGGGAGCTGTTTTTT	CASSPEASENTGELFF
TRBV2	many	TRBJ2-1	.	TGTGCCAGCAGTGAATTATATGAGCAGTTCTTC	CASSELYEQFF
TRBV19	many	TRBJ2-2	TRBD1	TGTGCCAGTAGCGCCGGGACAGGGATCCCCGGGGAGCTGTTTTTT	CASSAGTGIPGELFF
TRBV5-1	many	TRBJ1-2	.	TGCGCCAGCAGCGAGGGTTTTAACTATGGCTACACCTTC	CASSEGFNYGYTF
TRBV19	many	TRBJ2-7	.	TGTGCCAGTAGTATGGCCGGCTACGAGCAGTACTTC	CASSMAGYEQYF